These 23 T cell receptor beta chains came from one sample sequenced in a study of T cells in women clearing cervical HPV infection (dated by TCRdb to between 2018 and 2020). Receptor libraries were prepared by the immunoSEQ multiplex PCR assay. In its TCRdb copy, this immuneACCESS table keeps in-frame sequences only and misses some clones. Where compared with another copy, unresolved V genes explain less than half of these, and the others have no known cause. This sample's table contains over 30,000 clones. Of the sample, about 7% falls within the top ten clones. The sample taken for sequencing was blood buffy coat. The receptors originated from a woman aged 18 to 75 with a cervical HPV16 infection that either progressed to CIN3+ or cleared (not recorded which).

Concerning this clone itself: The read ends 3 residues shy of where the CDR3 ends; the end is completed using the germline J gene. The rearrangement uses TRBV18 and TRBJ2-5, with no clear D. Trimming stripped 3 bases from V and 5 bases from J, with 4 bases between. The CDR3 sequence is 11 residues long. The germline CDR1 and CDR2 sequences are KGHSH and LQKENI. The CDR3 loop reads CASSPLETQYF. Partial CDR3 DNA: TGTGCCAGCTCACCCCTGGAGACC.

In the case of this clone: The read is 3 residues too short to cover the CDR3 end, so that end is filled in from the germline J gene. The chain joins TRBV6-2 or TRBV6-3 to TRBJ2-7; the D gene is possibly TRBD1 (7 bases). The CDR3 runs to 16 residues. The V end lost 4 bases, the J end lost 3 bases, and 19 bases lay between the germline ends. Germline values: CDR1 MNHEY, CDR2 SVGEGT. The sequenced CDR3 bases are TGTGCCAGCAGTTTCCCTCCCAGGGGGGACAACTACGAG. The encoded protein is CASSFPPRGDNYE. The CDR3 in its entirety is CASSFPPRGDNYEQYF.

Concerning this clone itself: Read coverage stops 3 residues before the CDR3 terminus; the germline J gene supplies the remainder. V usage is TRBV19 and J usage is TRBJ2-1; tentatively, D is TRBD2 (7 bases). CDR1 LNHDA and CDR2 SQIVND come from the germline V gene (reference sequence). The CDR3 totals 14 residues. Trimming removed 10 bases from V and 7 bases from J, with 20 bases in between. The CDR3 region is CATKVGGLRNEQFF. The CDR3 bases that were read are TGTGCCACCAAAGTCGGGGGGCTACGAAATGAG. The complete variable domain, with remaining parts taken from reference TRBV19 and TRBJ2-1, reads DGGITQSPKYLFRKEGQNVTLSCEQNLNHDAMYWYRQDPGQGLRLIYYSQIVNDFQKGDIAEGYSVSREKKESFPLTVTSAQKNPTAFYLCATKVGGLRNEQFFGPGTRLTVL.

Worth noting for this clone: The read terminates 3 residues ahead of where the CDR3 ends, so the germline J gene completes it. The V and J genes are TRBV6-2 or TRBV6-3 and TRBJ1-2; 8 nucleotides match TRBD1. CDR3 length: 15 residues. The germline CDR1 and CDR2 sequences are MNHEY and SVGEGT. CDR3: CASSYSGQGSYDYTF. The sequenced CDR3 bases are TGTGCCAGCAGTTACTCTGGACAGGGTTCCTACGAC.

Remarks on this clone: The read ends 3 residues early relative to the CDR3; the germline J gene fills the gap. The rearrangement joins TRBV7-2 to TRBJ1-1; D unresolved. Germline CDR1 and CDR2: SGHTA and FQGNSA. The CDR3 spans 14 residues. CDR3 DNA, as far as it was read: TGTGCCAGCAGCCCCGTCTTAATCAGTGTCGAA. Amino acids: CASSPVLISVE. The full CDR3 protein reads CASSPVLISVEAFF.

CDR3: CSVGYRGEMNTEAFF. CDR3 DNA (partial): TGCAGCGTTGGCTACAGGGGCGAGATGAACACTGAA. V and J are TRBV29-1 and TRBJ1-1; 7 positions agree with TRBD1. The read gets to within 3 residues of the CDR3 end, and the germline J gene fills in the rest. V dropped 4 bases and J dropped 0; count of bases not matched to a gene: 8. The CDR3 has 15 residues. The germline V gene encodes CDR1 SQVTM and CDR2 ANQGSEA.

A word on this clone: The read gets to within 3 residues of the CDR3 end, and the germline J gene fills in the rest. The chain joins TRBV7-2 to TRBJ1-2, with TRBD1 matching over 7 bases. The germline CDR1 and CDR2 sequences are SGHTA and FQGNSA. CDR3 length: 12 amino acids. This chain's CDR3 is CASSLQGTGYTF. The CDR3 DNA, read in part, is TGTGCCAGCAGCCTACAGGGGACCGGC.

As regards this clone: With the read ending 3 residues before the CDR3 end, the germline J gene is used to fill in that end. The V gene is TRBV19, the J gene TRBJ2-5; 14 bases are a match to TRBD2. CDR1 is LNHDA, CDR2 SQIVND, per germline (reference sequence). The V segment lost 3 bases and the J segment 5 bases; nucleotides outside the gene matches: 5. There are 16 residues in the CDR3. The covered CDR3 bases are TGTGCCAGTAGTATCGGACTAGCGGGGGGCCGGGAGACC. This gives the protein CASSIGLAGGRET. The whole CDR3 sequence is CASSIGLAGGRETQYF.

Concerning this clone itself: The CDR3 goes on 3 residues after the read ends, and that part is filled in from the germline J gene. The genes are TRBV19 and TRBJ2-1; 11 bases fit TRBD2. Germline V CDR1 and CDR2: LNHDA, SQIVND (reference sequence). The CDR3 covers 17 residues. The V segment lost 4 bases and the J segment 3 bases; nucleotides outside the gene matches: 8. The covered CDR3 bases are TGTGCCAGTAGTACTAGCGGGGGGCGTAACCTCTACAATGAG. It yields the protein CASSTSGGRNLYNE. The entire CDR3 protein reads CASSTSGGRNLYNEQFF.

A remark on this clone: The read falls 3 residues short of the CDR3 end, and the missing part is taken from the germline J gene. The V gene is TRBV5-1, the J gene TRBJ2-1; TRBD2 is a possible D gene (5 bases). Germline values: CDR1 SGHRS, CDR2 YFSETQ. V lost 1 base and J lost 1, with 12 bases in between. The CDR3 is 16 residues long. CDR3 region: CASSLSGLASYNEQFF. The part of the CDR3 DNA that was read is TGCGCCAGCAGCTTGAGTGGTTTAGCGTCCTACAATGAG.

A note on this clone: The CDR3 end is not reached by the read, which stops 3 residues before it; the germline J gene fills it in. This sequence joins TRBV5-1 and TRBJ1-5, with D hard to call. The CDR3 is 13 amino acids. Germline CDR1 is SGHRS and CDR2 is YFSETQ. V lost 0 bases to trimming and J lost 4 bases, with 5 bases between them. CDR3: CASSLDGNQPQHF. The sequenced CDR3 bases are TGCGCCAGCAGCTTGGACGGGAATCAGCCC.

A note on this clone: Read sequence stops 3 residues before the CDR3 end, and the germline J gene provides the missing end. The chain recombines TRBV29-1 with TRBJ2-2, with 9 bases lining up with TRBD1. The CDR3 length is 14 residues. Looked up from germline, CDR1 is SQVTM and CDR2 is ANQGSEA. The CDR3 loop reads CSVETGQGKEKLFF. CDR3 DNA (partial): TGCAGCGTTGAAACGGGACAGGGAAAAGAAAAG.

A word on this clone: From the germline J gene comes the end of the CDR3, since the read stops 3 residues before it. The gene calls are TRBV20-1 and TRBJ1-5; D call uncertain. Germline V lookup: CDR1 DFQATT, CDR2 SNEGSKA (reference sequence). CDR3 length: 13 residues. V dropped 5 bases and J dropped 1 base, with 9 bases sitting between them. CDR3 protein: CSAASGSNQPQHF. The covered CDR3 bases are TGCAGTGCTGCTTCCGGGAGCAATCAGCCC.

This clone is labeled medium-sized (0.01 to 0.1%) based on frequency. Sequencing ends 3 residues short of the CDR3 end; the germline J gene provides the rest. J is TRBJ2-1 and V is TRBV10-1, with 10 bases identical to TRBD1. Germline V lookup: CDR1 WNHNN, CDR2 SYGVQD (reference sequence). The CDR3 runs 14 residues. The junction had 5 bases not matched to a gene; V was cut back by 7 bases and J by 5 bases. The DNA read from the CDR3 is TGCGCCAGCATGACGGGGACAGGGGACAATGAG. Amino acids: CASMTGTGDNE. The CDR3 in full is CASMTGTGDNEQFF.

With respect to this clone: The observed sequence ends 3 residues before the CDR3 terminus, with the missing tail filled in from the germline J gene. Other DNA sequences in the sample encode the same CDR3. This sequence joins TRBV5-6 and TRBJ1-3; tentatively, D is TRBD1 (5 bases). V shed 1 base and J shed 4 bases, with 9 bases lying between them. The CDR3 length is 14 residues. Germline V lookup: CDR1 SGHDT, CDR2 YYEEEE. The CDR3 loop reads CASSLRGRGNTIYF. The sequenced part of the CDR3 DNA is TGTGCCAGCAGCTTGCGGGGGAGAGGAAACACC.

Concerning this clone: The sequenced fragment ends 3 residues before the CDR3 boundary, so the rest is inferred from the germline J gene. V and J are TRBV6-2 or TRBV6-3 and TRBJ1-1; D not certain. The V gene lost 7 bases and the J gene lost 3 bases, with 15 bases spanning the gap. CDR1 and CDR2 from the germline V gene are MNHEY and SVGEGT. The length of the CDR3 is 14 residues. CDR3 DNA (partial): TGTGCCAGCACTCTACAGTTTTTTGACACTGAA. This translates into CASTLQFFDTE. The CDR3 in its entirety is CASTLQFFDTEAFF.

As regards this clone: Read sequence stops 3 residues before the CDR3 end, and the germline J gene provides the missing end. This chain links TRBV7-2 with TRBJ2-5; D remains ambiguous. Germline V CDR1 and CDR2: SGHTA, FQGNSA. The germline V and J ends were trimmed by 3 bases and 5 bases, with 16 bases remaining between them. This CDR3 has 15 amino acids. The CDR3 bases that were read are TGTGCCAGCAGCTTCTCAGGAAGTATGCAGGAGACC. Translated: CASSFSGSMQET. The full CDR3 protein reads CASSFSGSMQETQYF.

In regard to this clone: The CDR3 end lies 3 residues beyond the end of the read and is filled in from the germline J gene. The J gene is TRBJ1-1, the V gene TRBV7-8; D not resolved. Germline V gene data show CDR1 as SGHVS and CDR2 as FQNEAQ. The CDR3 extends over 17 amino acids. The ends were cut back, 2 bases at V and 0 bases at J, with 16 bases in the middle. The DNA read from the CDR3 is TGTGCCAGCAGCTTAAGGGCGGGAAAGATAATGAACACTGAA. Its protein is CASSLRAGKIMNTE. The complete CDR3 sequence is CASSLRAGKIMNTEAFF.

CDR3 sequence reads: CATKESLSENYGQYF. The DNA read from the CDR3 is TGTGCCACTAAAGAGAGCCTGTCCGAGAACTATGGT. This rearrangement joins TRBV19 to TRBJ2-4; D not resolved. The read ends 3 residues shy of where the CDR3 ends; the end is completed using the germline J gene. CDR3 length: 15 amino acids. Germline CDR1 reads LNHDA; CDR2 reads SQIVND (reference sequence).

CDR3 DNA (partial): TGCAGTGCCGGGACAGGGTATGAAAAA. It is translated as CSAGTGYEK. From start to end, the CDR3 is CSAGTGYEKLFF. The V and J genes are TRBV20-1 and TRBJ1-4; 9 bases fit TRBD1. The read gets to within 3 residues of the CDR3 end, and the germline J gene fills in the rest. Germline lookup yields CDR1 DFQATT and CDR2 SNEGSKA (reference sequence). The CDR3 runs 12 residues. The trim removed 6 bases at V and 6 bases at J, leaving 2 bases unmatched.

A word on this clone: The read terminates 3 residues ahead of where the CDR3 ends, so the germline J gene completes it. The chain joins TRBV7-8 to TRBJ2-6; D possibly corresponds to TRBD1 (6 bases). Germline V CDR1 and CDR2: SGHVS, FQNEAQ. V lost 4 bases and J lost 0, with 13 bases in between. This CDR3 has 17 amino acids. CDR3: CASSWGTRSSGANVLTF. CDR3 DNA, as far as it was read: TGTGCCAGCAGCTGGGGGACACGGAGCTCTGGGGCCAACGTC.

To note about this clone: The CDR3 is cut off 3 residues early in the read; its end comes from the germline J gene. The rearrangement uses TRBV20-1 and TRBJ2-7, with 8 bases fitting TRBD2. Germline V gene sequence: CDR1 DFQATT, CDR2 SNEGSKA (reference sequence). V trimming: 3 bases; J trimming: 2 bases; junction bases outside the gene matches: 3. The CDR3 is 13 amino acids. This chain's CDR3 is CSASGGEPYEQYF. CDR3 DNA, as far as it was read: TGCAGTGCTAGCGGGGGGGAACCCTACGAG.

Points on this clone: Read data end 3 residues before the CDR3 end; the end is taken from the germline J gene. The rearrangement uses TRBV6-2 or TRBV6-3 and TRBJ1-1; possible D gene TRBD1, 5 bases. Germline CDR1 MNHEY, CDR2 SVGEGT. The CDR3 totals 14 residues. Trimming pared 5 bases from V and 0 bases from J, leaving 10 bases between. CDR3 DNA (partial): TGTGCCAGCAGTCTGACAGAGATGAACACTGAA. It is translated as CASSLTEMNTE. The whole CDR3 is CASSLTEMNTEAFF.